These T cell receptor beta chains were read from a single sample in a study of T-cell reconstitution after alpha-beta-depleted transplantation in children. TCRdb re-analysed the PCR reads in MiXCR, keeping a single row per CDR3 protein. Of roughly 500,000 distinct CDR3 sequences listed, 32% are singletons. The sample here was PBMCs from the stem cell graft donor, taken from the stem cell graft. The receptors were sampled from a human donor who donated a stem cell graft to a child with aplastic anemia. Each CDR3 is given with its conserved first and last residue.

>TRBV13
CASSRFGGSMNTEAFF
>TRBV4-3
CASSQDRREGLDTQYF
>TRBV1
CTSSQDPRLAGGPNEQFF
>TRBV6-2/TRBV6-3
CASSYWGGHQPQHF
>TRBV6-5
CASSVLAGGVNEQFF
>TRBV25-1
CASSAWTSGSRNEQFF
>TRBV6-2/TRBV6-3
CASTVGTEAFF
>TRBV28
CASSLWGNEQFF
>TRBV20-1
CSARTVRVGLAGGPGYEQFF
>TRBV29-1
CSVDGGTSGSYEQYF
>TRBV27
CASSSYPPYEQYF
>TRBV20-1
CSARDPGGLVSGETQYF
>TRBV20-1
CSADRGNTEAFF
>TRBV11-2
CASSLESMVSGANVLTF
>TRBV2
CASSGGTSGWERELFF
>TRBV5-1
CASSFAGTNTGELFF
>TRBV9
CASSGVDRVNEQFF
>TRBV29-1
CSASGARDQPQHF
>TRBV12-3/TRBV12-4
CASSLGPRLAGTDTQYF
>TRBV10-3
CAISASQQETQYF
>TRBV12-3/TRBV12-4
CASSFPAGPNEQFF
>TRBV18
CASSPPAERQPQHF
>TRBV12-3/TRBV12-4
CASSFISAGLEKLFF
>TRBV7-8
CASSPDRGRLNYGYTF
>TRBV5-6
CASSLGNHQETQYF
>TRBV6-2/TRBV6-3
CASSYYSGANVLTF
>TRBV20-1
CSAGTSGREDTQYF
>TRBV6-1
CASSPDRASEAFF
>TRBV14
CASSHPGPYNEQFF
>TRBV20-1
CSARGQRSGPGDTEAFF
>TRBV18
CASSPPDGRGEKLFF
>TRBV12-3/TRBV12-4
CASSLHRLAGFQETQYF
>TRBV7-6
CASSFSVAGGRTDTQYF
>TRBV12-3/TRBV12-4
CASSRQNNEKLFF
>TRBV7-2
CASSSDRGSYNEQFF
>TRBV5-1
CASSLGQGKGNEQFF
>TRBV4-3
CASSREGPSGRAYTDTQYF
>TRBV30
CAWSPTTRGGTGELFF
>TRBV20-1
CSASRSGGYTF
>TRBV20-1
CSAREGTGYTEAFF
>TRBV5-1
CASSLEYRGGVNTEAFF
>TRBV5-8
CASSLGGLAGVSYEQYF
>TRBV12-3/TRBV12-4
CASSKTGYNQPQHF
>TRBV20-1
CSPKGLYNQPQHF
>TRBV29-1
CSPRGGLAGGSTDTQYF
>TRBV4-3
CASSQEGTSEAFF
>TRBV7-2
CASSFGTGELFF
>TRBV18
CASSPPKGGLETEAFF